Listed below are T cell receptor beta chains from one sample, sequenced in a study of Ad26.COV2.S vaccination and SARS-CoV-2 variants. Produced via immunoSEQ multiplex PCR; TCRdb's table is partial and in-frame only. The sample lists fewer than 300,000 clones, 87% occurring once. The sample here was peripheral blood, taken in a trial of Ad26.COV2.S vaccine versus placebo. The receptor set was obtained from a person aged 18-60 years who received the Ad26.COV2.S COVID-19 vaccine or a placebo. Each CDR3 is given with its conserved first and last residue. Fields, in order: J gene, CDR3 length, V gene, D gene, clone size, CDR3 DNA, CDR3 protein. D genes are given only for firm matches. Clone size is not always given. Where it is, it says once, few, many or a class for expanded clones.

J gene: TRBJ2-7
CDR3 length: 12
V gene: TRBV11-3
D gene: .
clone size: .
CDR3 DNA: TGTGCCAGCAGCTCCAATGATTACGAGCAGTACTTC
CDR3 protein: CASSSNDYEQYF

J gene: TRBJ1-2
CDR3 length: 13
V gene: TRBV13
D gene: .
clone size: .
CDR3 DNA: TGTGCCAGCAGCTTAGAGTCGGCCGGAGGCTACACCTTC
CDR3 protein: CASSLESAGGYTF

J gene: TRBJ2-1
CDR3 length: 15
V gene: TRBV4-3
D gene: .
clone size: many
CDR3 DNA: TGCGCCAGCAGCCAGGACGGCAACCGTATCAATGAGCAGTTCTTC
CDR3 protein: CASSQDGNRINEQFF

J gene: TRBJ2-1
CDR3 length: 16
V gene: TRBV7-9
D gene: .
clone size: .
CDR3 DNA: TGTGCCAGCAGCTTAGCAGGGCCCCTAACCTACAATGAGCAGTTCTTC
CDR3 protein: CASSLAGPLTYNEQFF

J gene: TRBJ2-7
CDR3 length: 14
V gene: TRBV30
D gene: .
clone size: few
CDR3 DNA: TGTGCCTGGAGTGTAACCGGGATTCTCTACGAGCAGTACTTC
CDR3 protein: CAWSVTGILYEQYF

J gene: TRBJ1-2
CDR3 length: 12
V gene: TRBV6-1
D gene: .
clone size: .
CDR3 DNA: TGTGCCAGCAGTGAAGTCCGGGGGGGCTACACCTTC
CDR3 protein: CASSEVRGGYTF

J gene: TRBJ2-3
CDR3 length: 13
V gene: TRBV12-3/TRBV12-4
D gene: .
clone size: .
CDR3 DNA: TGTGCCAGTGGAGATACTAGCACAGATACGCAGTATTTT
CDR3 protein: CASGDTSTDTQYF

J gene: TRBJ1-2
CDR3 length: 14
V gene: TRBV25-1
D gene: .
clone size: once
CDR3 DNA: TGTGCCAGCAGTGATGTGACAAAGGGCTATGGCTACACCTTC
CDR3 protein: CASSDVTKGYGYTF

J gene: TRBJ1-2
CDR3 length: 17
V gene: TRBV6-1
D gene: TRBD1
clone size: .
CDR3 DNA: TGTGCCAGCAGTGAAATCGGGGACCCCACAGGGGGCTATGGCTACACCTTC
CDR3 protein: CASSEIGDPTGGYGYTF

J gene: TRBJ2-1
CDR3 length: 13
V gene: TRBV14
D gene: TRBD2
clone size: .
CDR3 DNA: TGTGCCAGCAGCCAAAATCTACGGGAGGATCAGTTCTTC
CDR3 protein: CASSQNLREDQFF

J gene: TRBJ1-1
CDR3 length: 14
V gene: TRBV5-1
D gene: .
clone size: few
CDR3 DNA: TGCGCCAGCAGCTTGGGGCAGATGAACACTGAAGCTTTCTTT
CDR3 protein: CASSLGQMNTEAFF

J gene: TRBJ2-7
CDR3 length: 12
V gene: TRBV18
D gene: .
clone size: few
CDR3 DNA: TGTGCCAGCTCTCGACAGGAGGCCGAGCAGTACTTC
CDR3 protein: CASSRQEAEQYF

J gene: TRBJ2-6
CDR3 length: 15
V gene: TRBV7-9
D gene: .
clone size: .
CDR3 DNA: TGTGCCAGCAGCTCAGGGGTGGTTGGGGCCAACGTCCTGACTTTC
CDR3 protein: CASSSGVVGANVLTF

J gene: TRBJ2-4
CDR3 length: 13
V gene: TRBV11-2
D gene: .
clone size: few
CDR3 DNA: TGTGCCAGTGAAGGGGCAGCCAAAAACATTCAGTACTTC
CDR3 protein: CASEGAAKNIQYF

J gene: TRBJ2-2
CDR3 length: 14
V gene: TRBV5-4
D gene: .
clone size: .
CDR3 DNA: TGTGCCAGCAGCTTGTCGCGGAACACCGGGGAGCTGTTTTTT
CDR3 protein: CASSLSRNTGELFF

J gene: TRBJ2-5
CDR3 length: 12
V gene: TRBV2
D gene: .
clone size: .
CDR3 DNA: TGTGCCAGCAGTGGTAGTCAAGAGACCCAGTACTTC
CDR3 protein: CASSGSQETQYF

J gene: TRBJ2-5
CDR3 length: 16
V gene: TRBV9
D gene: TRBD2
clone size: .
CDR3 DNA: TGTGCCAGCAGCCGAGGGACTAGCGGAACCCAAGAGACCCAGTACTTC
CDR3 protein: CASSRGTSGTQETQYF

J gene: TRBJ2-5
CDR3 length: 16
V gene: TRBV4-2
D gene: .
clone size: .
CDR3 DNA: TGTGCCAGCAGCCAAGAATTCCCGCCGATAGGAGAGACCCAGTACTTC
CDR3 protein: CASSQEFPPIGETQYF

J gene: TRBJ1-1
CDR3 length: 14
V gene: TRBV3-1/TRBV3-2
D gene: TRBD1
clone size: once
CDR3 DNA: TGTGCCAGCAGCCTAGGGACAGGGGGCACTGAAGCTTTCTTT
CDR3 protein: CASSLGTGGTEAFF

J gene: TRBJ1-2
CDR3 length: 14
V gene: TRBV27
D gene: .
clone size: .
CDR3 DNA: TGTGCCAGCAGGCCATATGGGACGGACTATGGCTACACCTTC
CDR3 protein: CASRPYGTDYGYTF

J gene: TRBJ1-5
CDR3 length: 14
V gene: TRBV27
D gene: .
clone size: .
CDR3 DNA: TGTGCCAGCAGTCTGACAGATTCCACTGGGCCCCAGCATTTT
CDR3 protein: CASSLTDSTGPQHF

J gene: TRBJ1-5
CDR3 length: 15
V gene: TRBV28
D gene: .
clone size: few
CDR3 DNA: TGTGCCAGCAGTTTCAGGGTGAAGGGCAATCAGCCCCAGCATTTT
CDR3 protein: CASSFRVKGNQPQHF

J gene: TRBJ2-1
CDR3 length: 17
V gene: TRBV6-1
D gene: TRBD1
clone size: .
CDR3 DNA: TGTGCCAGCAGTGGGTCTCTAGGACAGGGGACCTACAATGAGCAGTTCTTC
CDR3 protein: CASSGSLGQGTYNEQFF

J gene: TRBJ1-5
CDR3 length: 15
V gene: TRBV6-5
D gene: TRBD1
clone size: .
CDR3 DNA: TGTGCCAGCAGACCCGGGACAGGGGGTAATCAGCCCCAGCATTTT
CDR3 protein: CASRPGTGGNQPQHF

J gene: TRBJ1-5
CDR3 length: 14
V gene: TRBV4-1
D gene: .
clone size: .
CDR3 DNA: TGCGCCAGCAGCCAAGACAGCCACAATCAGCCCCAGCATTTT
CDR3 protein: CASSQDSHNQPQHF

J gene: TRBJ2-1
CDR3 length: 17
V gene: TRBV19
D gene: .
clone size: .
CDR3 DNA: TGTGCCAGTAGTATCCTGCAGGCCCATGGGGTATACAATGAGCAGTTCTTC
CDR3 protein: CASSILQAHGVYNEQFF

J gene: TRBJ1-1
CDR3 length: 13
V gene: TRBV5-1
D gene: .
clone size: once
CDR3 DNA: TGCGCCAGCAGCCCTGAGGGGAACACTGAAGCTTTCTTT
CDR3 protein: CASSPEGNTEAFF

J gene: TRBJ1-2
CDR3 length: 11
V gene: TRBV20-1
D gene: .
clone size: .
CDR3 DNA: TGCAGTGCTACGGGTGATTATGGCTACACCTTC
CDR3 protein: CSATGDYGYTF

J gene: TRBJ2-3
CDR3 length: 14
V gene: TRBV7-2
D gene: TRBD2
clone size: .
CDR3 DNA: TGTGCCAGCAGCTCACTAGCGGGAACAGATACGCAGTATTTT
CDR3 protein: CASSSLAGTDTQYF

J gene: TRBJ2-3
CDR3 length: 15
V gene: TRBV6-5
D gene: TRBD1
clone size: .
CDR3 DNA: TGTGCCAGCAGTTTATATGGCAGGGGGACAGATACGCAGTATTTT
CDR3 protein: CASSLYGRGTDTQYF

J gene: TRBJ2-7
CDR3 length: 15
V gene: TRBV6-5
D gene: TRBD2
clone size: .
CDR3 DNA: TGTGCCAGCAAGGGGTCGGGACTAGCGGACTACGAGCAGTACTTC
CDR3 protein: CASKGSGLADYEQYF

J gene: TRBJ1-2
CDR3 length: 13
V gene: TRBV6-5
D gene: .
clone size: .
CDR3 DNA: TGTGCCAGCAGTTACAAGGGCTGGGATGGCTACACCTTC
CDR3 protein: CASSYKGWDGYTF

J gene: TRBJ1-1
CDR3 length: 17
V gene: TRBV18
D gene: TRBD1
clone size: .
CDR3 DNA: TGTGCCAGCCCTGGACAGGGTAATTGGTTTATGAACACTGAAGCTTTCTTT
CDR3 protein: CASPGQGNWFMNTEAFF

J gene: TRBJ2-1
CDR3 length: 13
V gene: TRBV29-1
D gene: .
clone size: .
CDR3 DNA: TGCAGCGTTGTTCTTGCAGGGATCAGGGAGCAGTTCTTC
CDR3 protein: CSVVLAGIREQFF

J gene: TRBJ1-1
CDR3 length: 13
V gene: TRBV18
D gene: .
clone size: .
CDR3 DNA: TGTGCCAGCTCCACGTTGGGGAACACTGAAGCTTTCTTT
CDR3 protein: CASSTLGNTEAFF

J gene: TRBJ1-6
CDR3 length: 19
V gene: TRBV15
D gene: TRBD1
clone size: .
CDR3 DNA: TGTGCCACCATTCTGGGCTTCGGGGACAGGGGGTTTTGGAATTCACCCCTCCACTTT
CDR3 protein: CATILGFGDRGFWNSPLHF

J gene: TRBJ2-1
CDR3 length: 15
V gene: TRBV3-1/TRBV3-2
D gene: .
clone size: once
CDR3 DNA: TGTGCCAGCAGCCAAGATCCGGCGGTAGTGAATGAGCAGTTCTTC
CDR3 protein: CASSQDPAVVNEQFF

J gene: TRBJ2-3
CDR3 length: 16
V gene: TRBV7-2
D gene: TRBD2
clone size: .
CDR3 DNA: TGTGCCAGCAGTCCGGTGGCGGGAGGGTTTGCAGATACGCAGTATTTT
CDR3 protein: CASSPVAGGFADTQYF

J gene: TRBJ1-2
CDR3 length: 13
V gene: TRBV15
D gene: .
clone size: .
CDR3 DNA: TGTGCCACCAGCAGAGAGTCAGGGGATGGCTACACCTTC
CDR3 protein: CATSRESGDGYTF

J gene: TRBJ2-3
CDR3 length: 16
V gene: TRBV19
D gene: TRBD1
clone size: .
CDR3 DNA: TGTGCCAGTAGCTACTCCGGGACAGGGGACACAGATACGCAGTATTTT
CDR3 protein: CASSYSGTGDTDTQYF

J gene: TRBJ2-7
CDR3 length: 15
V gene: TRBV6-1
D gene: TRBD1
clone size: .
CDR3 DNA: TGTGCCAGCAGTGACCACTCGACAGGGCGTTTCGAGCAGTACTTC
CDR3 protein: CASSDHSTGRFEQYF

J gene: TRBJ2-7
CDR3 length: 18
V gene: TRBV5-1
D gene: .
clone size: .
CDR3 DNA: TGCGCCAGCAGCTTGGGTTTGCGCCCGAGTCAGGGAGCCTACGAGCAGTACTTC
CDR3 protein: CASSLGLRPSQGAYEQYF

J gene: TRBJ2-5
CDR3 length: 14
V gene: TRBV28
D gene: TRBD2
clone size: .
CDR3 DNA: TGTGCCAGCAGGTTTAGCGGGGGGGTAAAGACCCAGTACTTC
CDR3 protein: CASRFSGGVKTQYF

J gene: TRBJ2-2
CDR3 length: 14
V gene: TRBV7-3
D gene: .
clone size: .
CDR3 DNA: TGTGCCAGCAGCTATACAGGGAACACCGGGGAGCTGTTTTTT
CDR3 protein: CASSYTGNTGELFF

J gene: TRBJ1-2
CDR3 length: 15
V gene: TRBV4-3
D gene: TRBD1
clone size: once
CDR3 DNA: TGCGCCAGCAGCAATAAAGAGACAGGGGGGCATGGCTACACCTTC
CDR3 protein: CASSNKETGGHGYTF

J gene: TRBJ2-7
CDR3 length: 12
V gene: TRBV6-2/TRBV6-3
D gene: .
clone size: once
CDR3 DNA: TGTGCCAGCAGTTACTCCGTTTCGGAGCAGTACTTC
CDR3 protein: CASSYSVSEQYF

J gene: TRBJ1-6
CDR3 length: 15
V gene: TRBV25-1
D gene: .
clone size: .
CDR3 DNA: TGTGCCAGCAGTGCCCCCGAGGGATTGCAATCACCCCTCCACTTT
CDR3 protein: CASSAPEGLQSPLHF

J gene: TRBJ2-7
CDR3 length: 11
V gene: TRBV28
D gene: .
clone size: .
CDR3 DNA: TGTGCCAGCAGTGCAGGGTACGAGCAGTACTTC
CDR3 protein: CASSAGYEQYF

J gene: TRBJ2-2
CDR3 length: 14
V gene: TRBV6-5
D gene: .
clone size: few
CDR3 DNA: TGTGCCAGCAGACCACGGGCAAACACCGGGGAGCTGTTTTTT
CDR3 protein: CASRPRANTGELFF

J gene: TRBJ2-7
CDR3 length: 13
V gene: TRBV7-9
D gene: .
clone size: .
CDR3 DNA: TGTGCCAGCAGCTTAGCAGGGCCCTACGAGCAGTACTTC
CDR3 protein: CASSLAGPYEQYF

J gene: TRBJ2-2
CDR3 length: 16
V gene: TRBV5-1
D gene: TRBD1
clone size: .
CDR3 DNA: TGCGCCAGCAGCGGGACCGGGACAGGACAAACCGGGGAGCTGTTTTTT
CDR3 protein: CASSGTGTGQTGELFF

J gene: TRBJ2-7
CDR3 length: 15
V gene: TRBV9
D gene: TRBD1
clone size: .
CDR3 DNA: TGTGCCAGCAGCGTAGCAGGGGGAAGCTCCTACGAGCAGTACTTC
CDR3 protein: CASSVAGGSSYEQYF

J gene: TRBJ2-5
CDR3 length: 14
V gene: TRBV27
D gene: .
clone size: .
CDR3 DNA: TGTGCCAGCCGCCTATGGGCAAATGGAGAGACCCAGTACTTC
CDR3 protein: CASRLWANGETQYF

J gene: TRBJ1-4
CDR3 length: 16
V gene: TRBV6-5
D gene: .
clone size: .
CDR3 DNA: TGTGCCAGCAGTTATGGGGTGTGGAGGACTAATGAAAAACTGTTTTTT
CDR3 protein: CASSYGVWRTNEKLFF